Presented here are 28 T cell receptor beta chains from one specimen sequenced in a study of cytomegalovirus exposure and HLA in healthy donors. Data came from immunoSEQ multiplex PCR; TCRdb stores just in-frame clones and leaves some out. This table has about 82,000 clones, around 92% appearing once. The sequencing input was PBMCs. The receptors stem from a young man in good health and CMV-seronegative.

This clone occurred once. This sequence joins TRBV4-1 and TRBJ2-7, with 8 bases that match TRBD1. This CDR3 is 16 amino acids long. Trimming at V came to 4 bases and at J to 2 bases, leaving 10 bases not matched to a gene. Germline CDR1 and CDR2: MGHRA and YSYEKL. The CDR3 is CASSLITGGSPYEQYF. The CDR3 DNA reads TGCGCCAGCAGCCTGATAACAGGGGGTTCCCCCTACGAGCAGTACTTC.

This clone appeared once. The chain recombines TRBV9 with TRBJ2-7; TRBD1 agrees at 9 bases. V lost 0 bases to trimming and J lost 10 bases; unmatched junction nucleotides: 8. There are 14 residues in the CDR3. Germline assignment: CDR1 SGDLS and CDR2 YYNGEE. As DNA, the CDR3 is TGTGCCAGCAGCGTAGAAGGGACAGGGATTAGCCAGTACTTC. It specifies CASSVEGTGISQYF.

The chain employs TRBV18 and TRBJ1-2; D ambiguous. CDR1 is KGHSH and CDR2 is LQKENI in the germline V gene. This CDR3 contains 13 residues. Trimming cost V 3 bases and J 3 bases, with 8 bases left between them. The CDR3 DNA sequence: TGTGCCAGCTCACCCTCGGAGGACTATGGCTACACCTTC. It yields the protein CASSPSEDYGYTF.

The chain combines TRBV7-2 with TRBJ1-5; D possibly corresponds to TRBD1 (5 bases). V was shortened by 2 bases and J by 1 base, with 12 bases between the two germline ends. This CDR3 has 16 residues. The germline gives CDR1 SGHTA, CDR2 FQGNSA. CDR3 protein: CASSLRGSPSNQPQHF. The CDR3 nucleotides are TGTGCCAGCAGCTTAAGGGGATCTCCGAGCAATCAGCCCCAGCATTTT.

The genes are TRBV7-2 and TRBJ2-7; D unclear. This CDR3 is 12 amino acids long. V was trimmed by 2 bases and J by 6 bases, leaving 8 bases between them. The germline gives CDR1 SGHTA, CDR2 FQGNSA. The CDR3 coding sequence is TGTGCCAGCAGCTTATTGAACGGCGAGCAGTACTTC. As protein: CASSLLNGEQYF.

The chain recombines TRBV6-5 with TRBJ2-1, with 8 bases identical to TRBD1. The CDR3 loop spans 13 amino acids. V gave up 6 bases and J gave up 8 bases; unmatched junction bases: 6. Germline CDR1 is MNHEY and CDR2 is SVGAGI. CDR3 sequence reads: CASRGQGSYEQFF. CDR3 bases: TGTGCCAGCAGAGGACAGGGTTCGTATGAGCAGTTCTTC.

The chain joins TRBV6-4 to TRBJ1-2, with TRBD1 as a possible D gene (5 bases). Germline CDR1 is MRHNA and CDR2 is SNTAGT. The CDR3 consists of 14 residues. Trimming shortened V by 0 bases and J by 8 bases, and 13 bases separated the two germline ends. CDR3 sequence (DNA): TGTGCCAGCAGTGACTCTCAGGGATCCGAGGGCTACACCTTC. Amino acids: CASSDSQGSEGYTF.

J is TRBJ2-3 and V is TRBV7-2; TRBD2 agrees at 10 bases. This CDR3 is built from 18 residues. CDR1 is SGHTA, CDR2 FQGNSA, per germline. J gave up 5 bases and V 2 bases, and 13 bases lay outside the gene matches. The CDR3 DNA is TGTGCCAGCAGCTTATGGCTAGCGGGAGAGGTGGTTGAAGATACGCAGTATTTT. Encoded protein: CASSLWLAGEVVEDTQYF.

Only one count was recorded for this clone. The chain employs TRBV7-2 and TRBJ2-1; D is perhaps TRBD1 (5 bases). Germline V gene data show CDR1 as SGHTA and CDR2 as FQGNSA. The V gene lost 5 bases and the J gene lost 9 bases, with 14 bases spanning the gap. This CDR3 has 13 amino acids. The CDR3 DNA reads as TGTGCCAGCAGCCCCGGGTGGGGCGGTGAGCAGTTCTTC. Its translation: CASSPGWGGEQFF.

V usage is TRBV6-5 and J usage is TRBJ2-7; 7 bases match TRBD1. J lost 4 bases, V lost 2 bases, and 2 bases had no gene match. Per germline, CDR1 MNHEY and CDR2 SVGAGI. The CDR3 extends over 13 amino acids. Written as DNA, the CDR3 is TGTGCCAGCAGTTACGACAGGGAGTACGAGCAGTACTTC. This translates into CASSYDREYEQYF.

The sample holds one count of this clone. The rearrangement uses TRBV5-1 and TRBJ2-3, with 7 bases matching TRBD1. The germline CDR1 and CDR2 sequences are SGHRS and YFSETQ. The CDR3 spans 14 residues. The junction had 6 bases not matched to a gene; V was cut back by 0 bases and J by 8 bases. For the CDR3, the DNA is TGCGCCAGCAGCTTGGCAGGTTACAGGGGTACGCAGTATTTT. Encoded protein: CASSLAGYRGTQYF.

The rearrangement uses TRBV2 and TRBJ2-5; 10 positions agree with TRBD1. J lost 4 bases, V lost 8 bases, and 7 bases had no gene match. Germline V gene data show CDR1 as SNHLY and CDR2 as FYNNEI. This CDR3 region has 14 residues. Here the CDR3 reads CASCPGQGRETQYF. The CDR3 DNA follows: TGTGCCAGCTGTCCGGGACAGGGGAGAGAGACCCAGTACTTC.

The chain uses TRBV7-9 and TRBJ2-5; perhaps TRBD1 as D (5 bases). This CDR3 comprises 15 residues. Between the trimmed V and J ends, which lost 2 bases and 3 bases, there was a span of 13 bases. Germline V gene lookup returns CDR1 SEHNR and CDR2 FQNEAQ (reference sequence). CDR3 in amino acids: CASSLTGHPEETQYF. DNA of the CDR3: TGTGCCAGCAGCTTAACCGGACATCCTGAAGAGACCCAGTACTTC.

This chain joins TRBV5-4 and TRBJ2-7, with D possibly matching TRBD2 (6 bases). The CDR3 is made up of 16 amino acids. The V and J ends lost 5 bases and 0 bases respectively, with 18 bases between them. Per the germline V gene, CDR1 is SGHNT and CDR2 is YYREEE (reference sequence). CDR3 bases: TGTGCCAGCAGACTTGCAGGAAGCGGGTACTCCTACGAGCAGTACTTC. Amino acids: CASRLAGSGYSYEQYF.

The chain joins TRBV2 to TRBJ2-1, with unresolved D. The CDR3 contains 11 residues. V was pared by 4 bases and J by 15 bases, with 13 bases between. Germline V lookup: CDR1 SNHLY, CDR2 FYNNEI. CDR3 residues: CASSVGIIAFF. Here the CDR3 DNA reads TGTGCCAGCAGTGTGGGCATTATCGCGTTCTTC.

The CDR3 sequence is CASSLYPTGGRNQPQHF. The CDR3 DNA reads TGTGCCAGCAGTTTATACCCTACAGGGGGTCGGAATCAGCCCCAGCATTTT. The chain has TRBV27 and TRBJ1-5; 8 nucleotides agree with TRBD1. The CDR3 is made up of 17 amino acids. Unmatched junction bases numbered 9, after V lost 1 base and J lost 4 bases. The V gene's germline CDR1 is MNHEY and CDR2 SMNVEV (reference sequence).

The count of this clone is one. One end of the junction varies from germline; a read error may be responsible. CDR3 region: CASSSDRQETQYF. The CDR3 DNA is TGTGCTAGCAGCTCTGACAGGCAAGAGACCCAGTACTTC. The chain has TRBV7-7 and TRBJ2-5; perhaps TRBD1 as D (6 bases). Germline V gene lookup returns CDR1 SSHAT and CDR2 FNYEAQ (reference sequence). The CDR3 runs 13 residues.

This clone was observed a single time. The DNA of the CDR3 is TGTGCCAGCAGCTTCCTCTCTGGGACAGAAGCTTTCTTT. It translates to CASSFLSGTEAFF. V gene TRBV7-2 combines with J gene TRBJ1-1, with D perhaps matching TRBD1 (6 bases). Trimming removed 3 bases at V and 8 bases at J, with 13 bases between. The germline V gene encodes CDR1 SGHTA and CDR2 FQGNSA. CDR3 length: 13 residues.

The chain links TRBV27 to TRBJ2-7, with 8 bases matching TRBD2. The CDR3 covers 17 residues. The V gene end was trimmed by 2 bases and the J gene end by 5 bases; junction bases not matched to a gene: 14. Germline CDR1 and CDR2: MNHEY and SMNVEV (reference sequence). Written as DNA, the CDR3 is TGTGCCAGCAGTTTAGCGAGACTAAGCGGGAGAGTCCACGAGCAGTACTTC. It specifies CASSLARLSGRVHEQYF.

This clone came up once. The genes are TRBV5-1 and TRBJ1-2, with 9 bases fitting TRBD1. CDR1 is SGHRS, CDR2 YFSETQ, per germline. The CDR3 contains 15 residues. J gave up 3 bases and V 1 base, and 4 bases lay outside the gene matches. The CDR3: CASSLTGGSDYGYTF. CDR3 DNA sequence: TGCGCCAGCAGCTTGACAGGGGGCTCGGACTATGGCTACACCTTC.

V usage is TRBV7-9 and J usage is TRBJ1-5; D not certain. Between the trimmed V and J ends, which lost 3 bases and 4 bases, there was a span of 13 bases. CDR3 size: 15 residues. CDR1 and CDR2 from the germline V gene are SEHNR and FQNEAQ (reference sequence). The CDR3 here is CASSLEGGGNQPQHF. The CDR3 bases are TGTGCCAGCAGCTTGGAGGGAGGTGGAAATCAGCCCCAGCATTTT.

CDR3 in DNA: TGTGCCATCAGTAGCACAGGTCTGTCGGGAAACACCATATATTTT. This gives the protein CAISSTGLSGNTIYF. The chain combines TRBV10-3 with TRBJ1-3; weak D call: TRBD1 (5 bases). Looked up from germline, CDR1 is ENHRY and CDR2 is SYGVKD. The CDR3 is 15 residues long. Trimming pared 5 bases from V and 4 bases from J, leaving 15 bases between.

V usage is TRBV18 and J usage is TRBJ1-1; D is ambiguous. Germline loops: CDR1 KGHSH, CDR2 LQKENI. Trimming removed 4 bases from V and 0 bases from J, with 3 bases in between. The CDR3 extends over 12 amino acids. CDR3 sequence reads: CASSLVNTEAFF. The CDR3 DNA is TGTGCCAGCTCACTAGTGAACACTGAAGCTTTCTTT.

This clone was observed many times. A read error may produce the germline difference seen at one junction end. The chain's CDR3 is CASSLNGGAPSF. For the CDR3, the DNA is TGTGCCAGCAGCTTAAATGGCGGGGCTCCGTCCTTC. The rearrangement links TRBV7-9 to TRBJ1-2; a possible D gene is TRBD1 (5 bases). CDR1 and CDR2 (germline): SEHNR, FQNEAQ (reference sequence). CDR3 length: 12 residues. Combining the CDR3 with reference TRBV7-9 and TRBJ1-2 gives the whole variable domain DTGVSQNPRHKITKRGQNVTFRCDPISEHNRLYWYRQTLGQGPEFLTYFQNEAQLEKSRLLSDRFSAERPKGSFSTLEIQRTEQGDSAMYLCASSLNGGAPSFGSGTRLTVV.

This rearrangement joins TRBV21-1 to TRBJ1-5; the table's D gene call, TRBD1, was not cross checked with the DNA. TRBV21-1 is a pseudogene locus. The length of the CDR3 is 14 residues. CDR3 DNA sequence: TGTGCCAGCAGCAAAGATCGACAGAATCAGCCCCAGCATTTT. Translation: CASSKDRQNQPQHF.

The rearrangement joins TRBV27 to TRBJ2-6; tentatively, D is TRBD2 (7 bases). This CDR3 has 17 residues. The germline gives CDR1 MNHEY, CDR2 SMNVEV (reference sequence). V lost 3 bases to trimming and J lost 0 bases, with 12 bases between them. CDR3 protein: CASSLGGLSSGANVLTF. The CDR3 DNA sequence: TGTGCCAGCAGTTTGGGGGGGCTGAGCTCTGGGGCCAACGTCCTGACTTTC.

V gene TRBV10-3 combines with J gene TRBJ2-5; 7 positions agree with TRBD2. V lost 0 bases to trimming and J lost 1 base; unmatched junction nucleotides: 8. The V gene's germline CDR1 is ENHRY and CDR2 SYGVKD. The CDR3 has 17 residues. CDR3 residues: CAISESREVLPQETQYF. In DNA form, the CDR3 reads TGTGCCATCAGTGAGTCTCGGGAGGTTCTACCCCAAGAGACCCAGTACTTC.

The chain recombines TRBV6-6 with TRBJ2-2, with 12 positions matching TRBD2. V lost 7 bases, J lost 4 bases, and 4 bases stayed unmatched. From germline, CDR1 is MNHNY and CDR2 SVGAGI (reference sequence). The CDR3 length is 15 residues. CDR3 sequence: CASNLAGGPTGELFF. The CDR3 bases are TGTGCCAGCAATCTAGCGGGGGGGCCCACCGGGGAGCTGTTTTTT.